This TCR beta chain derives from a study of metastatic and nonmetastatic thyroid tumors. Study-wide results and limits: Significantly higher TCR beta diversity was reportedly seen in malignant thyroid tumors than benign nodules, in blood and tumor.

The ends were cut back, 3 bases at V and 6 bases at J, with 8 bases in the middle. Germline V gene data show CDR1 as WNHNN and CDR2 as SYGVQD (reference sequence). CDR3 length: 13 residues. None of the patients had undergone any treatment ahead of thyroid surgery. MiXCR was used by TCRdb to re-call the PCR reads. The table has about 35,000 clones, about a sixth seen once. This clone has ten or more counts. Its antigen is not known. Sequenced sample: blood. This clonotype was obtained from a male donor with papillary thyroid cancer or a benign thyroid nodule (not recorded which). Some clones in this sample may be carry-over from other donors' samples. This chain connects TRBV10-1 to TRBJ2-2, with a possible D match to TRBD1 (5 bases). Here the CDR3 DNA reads TGCGCCAGCAGTGAATCAGGGCCCGGGGAGCTGTTTTTT. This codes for CASSESGPGELFF.